This T cell receptor (beta chain) was captured in a study of fetal regulatory T cell absence and autoimmunity. Profiling relied on immunoSEQ multiplex PCR, and the TCRdb table lists in-frame clones only, not all of them. The repertoire has 95,000 to 100,000 clones, 60% to 80% of them found once; the top ten carry 1.5% to 2%. V was trimmed by 4 bases and J by 0 bases, leaving 4 bases between them. From germline, CDR1 is MGHRA and CDR2 YSYEKL. The CDR3 runs 14 residues. The J gene is TRBJ2-6, the V gene TRBV4-1; D is unresolved. Sequenced: pancreas tissue. The sequence derives from a male donor with IPEX syndrome. This chain's CDR3 is CASSRHSGANVLTF. CDR3 bases: TGCGCCAGCAGCCGACACTCTGGGGCCAACGTCCTGACTTTC.